This T cell receptor beta chain is from a study of blood T cell repertoires in COVID-19. Study as a whole: Donors in the United States, Italy and Spain gave samples during acute or convalescent COVID-19. The analysed material was cDNA or gDNA that came from T cells, B-cell-depleted T cells, or PBMCs.

Authors' processing steps: Reference gene primers were amplified, and this amplification served to estimate nucleated cell counts. The data were produced by immunoSEQ multiplex PCR, yet TCRdb's version contains in-frame clones alone and is incomplete. The DNA was the basis for D and trimming; V, J and clone size are from that table. The repertoire includes fewer than 250,000 clones, around four fifths of them detected once, and approximately 8% sits in the top ten. The CDR3 extends over 15 amino acids. The V gene's germline CDR1 is SGHAT and CDR2 FQNNGV. Trimming cost V 0 bases and J 2 bases, with 8 bases left between them.

This TCR came from a woman aged 45-65 years with active or convalescent COVID-19. This chain uses TRBV11-2 with TRBJ1-3; D uncertain. Source material: peripheral blood. DNA for the CDR3: TGTGCCAGCAGCTTAGATGGAGGACCTGGAAACACCATATATTTT. Protein: CASSLDGGPGNTIYF. Combining the CDR3 with reference TRBV11-2 and TRBJ1-3 gives the whole variable domain EAGVAQSPRYKIIEKRQSVAFWCNPISGHATLYWYQQILGQGPKLLIQFQNNGVVDDSQLPKDRFSAERLKGVDSTLKIQPAKLEDSAVYLCASSLDGGPGNTIYFGEGSWLTVV.